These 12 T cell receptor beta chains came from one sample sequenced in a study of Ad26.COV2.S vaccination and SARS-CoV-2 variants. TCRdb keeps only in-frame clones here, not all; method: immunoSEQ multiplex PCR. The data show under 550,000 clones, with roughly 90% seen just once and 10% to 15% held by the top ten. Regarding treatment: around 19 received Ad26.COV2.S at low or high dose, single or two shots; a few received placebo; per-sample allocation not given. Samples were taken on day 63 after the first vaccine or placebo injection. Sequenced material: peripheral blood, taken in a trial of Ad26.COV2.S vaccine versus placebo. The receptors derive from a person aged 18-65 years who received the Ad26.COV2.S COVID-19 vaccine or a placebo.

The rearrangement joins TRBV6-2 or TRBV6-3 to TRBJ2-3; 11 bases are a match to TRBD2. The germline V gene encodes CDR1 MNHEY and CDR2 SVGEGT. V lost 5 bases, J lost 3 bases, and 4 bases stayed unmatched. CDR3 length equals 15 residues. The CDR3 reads CASSKRTSGTDTQYF. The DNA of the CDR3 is TGTGCCAGCAGTAAACGGACTAGCGGGACAGATACGCAGTATTTT.

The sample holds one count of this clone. The CDR3 spells CASSIVVGGRTEAFF. The CDR3 region has the DNA TGTGCCAGTAGTATAGTAGTGGGGGGGCGAACTGAAGCTTTCTTT. The chain links TRBV19 to TRBJ1-1; D is perhaps TRBD1 (6 bases). V lost 1 base, J lost 5 bases, and 14 bases lay in between. The germline V gene encodes CDR1 LNHDA and CDR2 SQIVND (reference sequence). CDR3 length: 15 residues.

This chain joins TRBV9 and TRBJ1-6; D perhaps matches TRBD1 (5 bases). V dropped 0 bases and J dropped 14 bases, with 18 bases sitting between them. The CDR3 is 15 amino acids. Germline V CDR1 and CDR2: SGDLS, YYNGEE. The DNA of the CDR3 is TGTGCCAGCAGCGTAGACGACAGCGCCTCTCGGACCCTCCACTTT. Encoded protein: CASSVDDSASRTLHF.

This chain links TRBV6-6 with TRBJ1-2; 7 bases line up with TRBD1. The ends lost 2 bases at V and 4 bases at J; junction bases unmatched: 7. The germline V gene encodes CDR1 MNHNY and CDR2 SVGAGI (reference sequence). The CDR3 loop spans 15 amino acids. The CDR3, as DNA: TGTGCCAGCAGTTACGAAGGGGGCAGGAGCTATGGCTACACCTTC. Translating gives CASSYEGGRSYGYTF.

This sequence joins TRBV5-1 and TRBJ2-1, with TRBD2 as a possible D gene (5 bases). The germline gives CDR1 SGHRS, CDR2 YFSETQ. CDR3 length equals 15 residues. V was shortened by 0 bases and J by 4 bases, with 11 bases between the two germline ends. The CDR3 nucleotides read TGCGCCAGCAGCTTGGCCGAGGGAAGGTACAATGAGCAGTTCTTC. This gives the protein CASSLAEGRYNEQFF. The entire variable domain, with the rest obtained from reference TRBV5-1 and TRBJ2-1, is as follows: KAGVTQTPRYLIKTRGQQVTLSCSPISGHRSVSWYQQTPGQGLQFLFEYFSETQRNKGNFPGRFSGRQFSNSRSEMNVSTLELGDSALYLCASSLAEGRYNEQFFGPGTRLTVL.

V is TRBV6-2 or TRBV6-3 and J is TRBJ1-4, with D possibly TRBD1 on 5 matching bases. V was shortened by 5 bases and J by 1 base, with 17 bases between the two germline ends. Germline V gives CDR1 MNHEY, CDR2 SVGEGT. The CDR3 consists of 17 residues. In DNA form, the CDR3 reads TGTGCCAGCAGTCGCGGACATCCGGGAGGAACTAATGAAAAACTGTTTTTT. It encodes CASSRGHPGGTNEKLFF.

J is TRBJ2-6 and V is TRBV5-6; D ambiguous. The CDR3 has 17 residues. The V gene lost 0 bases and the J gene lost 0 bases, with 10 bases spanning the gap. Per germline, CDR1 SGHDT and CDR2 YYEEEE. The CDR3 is CASSLDRFTSGANVLTF. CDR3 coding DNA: TGTGCCAGCAGCTTGGACAGATTCACCTCTGGGGCCAACGTCCTGACTTTC.

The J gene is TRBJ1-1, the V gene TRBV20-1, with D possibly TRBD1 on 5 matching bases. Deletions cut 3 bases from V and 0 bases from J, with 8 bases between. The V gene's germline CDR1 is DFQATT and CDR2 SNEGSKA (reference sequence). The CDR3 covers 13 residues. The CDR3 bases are TGCAGTGCTAGTGTGACAGTGAACACTGAAGCTTTCTTT. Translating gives CSASVTVNTEAFF.

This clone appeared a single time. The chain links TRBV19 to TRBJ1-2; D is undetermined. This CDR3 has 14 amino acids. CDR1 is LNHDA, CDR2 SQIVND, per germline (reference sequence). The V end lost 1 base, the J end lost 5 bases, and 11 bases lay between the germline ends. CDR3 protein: CASSIVGFVYGYTF. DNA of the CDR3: TGTGCCAGTAGTATAGTTGGTTTTGTATATGGCTACACCTTC.

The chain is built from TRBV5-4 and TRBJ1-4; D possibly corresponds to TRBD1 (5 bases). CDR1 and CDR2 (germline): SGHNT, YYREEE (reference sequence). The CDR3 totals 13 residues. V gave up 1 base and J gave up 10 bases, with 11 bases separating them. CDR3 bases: TGTGCCAGCAGCTTGAGGGGAAGAGGAAAACTGTTTTTT. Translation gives CASSLRGRGKLFF.

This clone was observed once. CDR3 in amino acids: CATSKLAGGYPYTEQFF. The DNA for the CDR3 is TGTGCCACCAGCAAATTAGCGGGAGGCTACCCTTACACGGAGCAGTTCTTC. The chain links TRBV15 to TRBJ2-1; TRBD2 aligns across 10 bases. The CDR3 has 17 residues. Trimming cost V 4 bases and J 10 bases; bases outside gene matches: 16. CDR1 and CDR2 from the germline V gene are LNHNV and YYDKDF (reference sequence).

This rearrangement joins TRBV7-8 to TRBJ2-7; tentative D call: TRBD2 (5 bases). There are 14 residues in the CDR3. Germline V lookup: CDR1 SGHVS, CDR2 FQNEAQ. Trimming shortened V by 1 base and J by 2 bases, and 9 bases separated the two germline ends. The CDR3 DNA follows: TGTGCCAGCAGCTTAGTTGAGGGAACCTACGAGCAGTACTTC. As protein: CASSLVEGTYEQYF.